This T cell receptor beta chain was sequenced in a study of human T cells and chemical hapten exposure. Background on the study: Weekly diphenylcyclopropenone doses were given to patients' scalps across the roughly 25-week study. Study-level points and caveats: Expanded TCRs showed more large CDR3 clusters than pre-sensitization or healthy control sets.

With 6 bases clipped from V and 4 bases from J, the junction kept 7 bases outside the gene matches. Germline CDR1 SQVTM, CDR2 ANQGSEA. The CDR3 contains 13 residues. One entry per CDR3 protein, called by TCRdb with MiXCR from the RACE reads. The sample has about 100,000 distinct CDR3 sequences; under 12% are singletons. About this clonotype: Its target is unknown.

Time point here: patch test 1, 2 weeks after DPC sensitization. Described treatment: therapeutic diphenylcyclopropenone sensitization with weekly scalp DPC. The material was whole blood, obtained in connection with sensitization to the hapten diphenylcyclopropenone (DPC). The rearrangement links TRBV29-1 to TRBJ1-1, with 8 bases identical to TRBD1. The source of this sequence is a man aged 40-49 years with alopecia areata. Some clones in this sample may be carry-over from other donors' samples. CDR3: CSVGQGGSTEAFF. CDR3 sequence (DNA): TGCAGCGTAGGACAGGGTGGGTCCACTGAAGCTTTCTTT.